The next 3 T cell receptor beta chains were all read from a single sample in a study of early T cells in non-severe SARS-CoV-2 infection (dated by TCRdb to about 2021). Libraries were constructed by 5' RACE. Sequencer: NextSeq 500. The public reads were reprocessed in TCRdb via fastp at Q25 and MiXCR, keeping in-frame beta chains. One record per CDR3 amino acid sequence lists the most common genes and DNA. This sample gives about 33,000 distinct CDR3 sequences in total; 4.5% to 5% of them show up just once. Of the sample, about 7.9% is held by the ten largest clones. Sequencing input: whole blood. All receptors derive from an adult who was a healthcare worker with PCR-confirmed SARS-CoV-2 infection or an uninfected control (not recorded which).

This clonotype was detected ten times or more. This chain links TRBV27 with TRBJ2-7; D may be TRBD1 or TRBD2 (5 bases each). This CDR3 is built from 14 residues. Trimming shortened V by 4 bases and J by 5 bases, and 15 bases separated the two germline ends. Looked up from germline, CDR1 is MNHEY and CDR2 is SMNVEV (reference sequence). The CDR3 DNA follows: TGTGCCAGCAGTTCGGGACGGGGTTCCGACGAGCAGTACTTC. The encoded protein is CASSSGRGSDEQYF.

This clonotype was counted a few times. The V and J genes are TRBV5-1 and TRBJ2-1; no firm D call. From germline, CDR1 is SGHRS and CDR2 YFSETQ. Trimming cost V 0 bases and J 6 bases, with 10 bases left between them. This CDR3 region has 14 residues. The DNA for the CDR3 is TGCGCCAGCAGCTTGGGGGCGACCCTCAATGAGCAGTTCTTC. It translates to CASSLGATLNEQFF.

In its sample, this clonotype was seen a few times. The chain carries TRBV6-1 and TRBJ2-4; a weak D match, TRBD1 (6 bases). Germline values: CDR1 MNHNS, CDR2 SASEGT. CDR3 size: 16 residues. V was trimmed by 5 bases and J by 0 bases, leaving 14 bases between them. CDR3 sequence reads: CASSSPDSLAKNIQYF. The DNA of the CDR3 is TGTGCCAGCAGTAGCCCGGACAGTCTAGCCAAAAACATTCAGTACTTC.